This entry describes one TCR beta chain. The sample originates from a study of cytomegalovirus exposure and HLA in healthy donors. PCR used 60 Vbeta primers and 13 Jbeta primers. Repertoires were generated with immunoSEQ multiplex PCR, while TCRdb's copy carries only in-frame clones and drops some. The data show 75,000 to 95,000 clones, over 65% seen once. Trimming took off 1 base at V and 2 bases at J, with 8 bases between the two ends. CDR1 is SGHTA, CDR2 FQGNSA, per germline. This CDR3 has 14 residues. The sequenced material came from PBMCs. The chain employs TRBV7-2 and TRBJ2-5; perhaps TRBD1 as D (6 bases). The TCR comes from a young man in good health and CMV-seronegative. The chain's CDR3 is CASSLGTAQETQYF. The CDR3, as DNA: TGTGCCAGCAGCTTAGGGACAGCGCAAGAGACCCAGTACTTC.